A single sample is the source of the 7 T cell receptor beta chains below, sequenced in a study of T cell clonotyping in hematopoietic cell transplantation. Using immunoSEQ multiplex PCR, the repertoire was profiled, and TCRdb retains in-frame clones only, with some absent. Here the sample spans approximately 70,000 clones, just under 95% being singletons. Input material: peripheral blood mononuclear cells. These receptors all come from a man in his fifties in good health. Some clones in this sample may be carry-over from other donors' samples.

This clone was seen a handful of times. The chain combines TRBV5-4 with TRBJ1-1; D not certain. The germline V gene encodes CDR1 SGHNT and CDR2 YYREEE (reference sequence). CDR3 length: 15 amino acids. Trimming pared 4 bases from V and 5 bases from J, leaving 18 bases between. The CDR3 here is CASSPWGGLGTEAFF. The CDR3 DNA sequence: TGTGCCAGCAGCCCCTGGGGAGGGTTGGGGACTGAAGCTTTCTTT.

The genes are TRBV10-3 and TRBJ1-1; D uncertain. Germline CDR1 and CDR2: ENHRY and SYGVKD. With 3 bases removed from V and 8 bases from J, the gap between germline ends came to 13 bases. The CDR3 consists of 13 residues. The CDR3 coding sequence is TGTGCCATCAGTGAAATTGTAGCAGGCGAAGCTTTCTTT. As protein: CAISEIVAGEAFF.

This rearrangement joins TRBV30 to TRBJ2-1; the match to TRBD1 covers 10 bases. Germline V gene data show CDR1 as GTSNPN and CDR2 as SVGIG (reference sequence). Losses at the gene ends were 2 bases for V and 4 bases for J; bases not matched to a gene: 5. The CDR3 totals 15 residues. CDR3 DNA sequence: TGTGCCTGGAGTACCGGACAGGGGGGGTACAATGAGCAGTTCTTC. Its protein product is CAWSTGQGGYNEQFF.

The rearrangement links TRBV6-4 to TRBJ1-1; D uncertain. This CDR3 is 12 amino acids long. V lost 11 bases, J lost 4 bases, and 14 bases lay in between. Germline V gene sequence: CDR1 MRHNA, CDR2 SNTAGT. CDR3 sequence (DNA): TGTGCCCTGAGACCAATCGGCACTGAAGCTTTCTTT. Amino acids: CALRPIGTEAFF.

The V gene is TRBV19, the J gene TRBJ1-5, with D possibly matching TRBD1 (5 bases). Germline V lookup: CDR1 LNHDA, CDR2 SQIVND (reference sequence). CDR3 size: 14 residues. V lost 5 bases, J lost 4 bases, and 12 bases lay in between. The CDR3 sequence: CASSVFGHNQPQHF. The CDR3 region has the DNA TGTGCCAGTAGTGTATTCGGACATAATCAGCCCCAGCATTTT.

J is TRBJ1-5 and V is TRBV19; the match to TRBD1 covers 8 bases. After removal of 3 bases from V and 3 bases from J, the junction contained 7 bases not matched to a gene. The CDR3 length is 16 residues. Germline V gives CDR1 LNHDA, CDR2 SQIVND (reference sequence). CDR3 DNA: TGTGCCAGTAGTATGAGGGCAGGGGGCCACAATCAGCCCCAGCATTTT. Protein sequence: CASSMRAGGHNQPQHF. The entire variable domain, with the rest obtained from reference TRBV19 and TRBJ1-5, is as follows: DGGITQSPKYLFRKEGQNVTLSCEQNLNHDAMYWYRQDPGQGLRLIYYSQIVNDFQKGDIAEGYSVSREKKESFPLTVTSAQKNPTAFYLCASSMRAGGHNQPQHFGDGTRLSIL.

The rearrangement links TRBV30 to TRBJ2-1, with 9 bases aligning to TRBD2. This CDR3 is built from 13 residues. V gave up 7 bases and J gave up 2 bases; unmatched junction bases: 3. Looked up from germline, CDR1 is GTSNPN and CDR2 is SVGIG (reference sequence). The CDR3 DNA is TGTGCCTATAGCGGGAGTACCTACAATGAGCAGTTCTTC. It yields the protein CAYSGSTYNEQFF.